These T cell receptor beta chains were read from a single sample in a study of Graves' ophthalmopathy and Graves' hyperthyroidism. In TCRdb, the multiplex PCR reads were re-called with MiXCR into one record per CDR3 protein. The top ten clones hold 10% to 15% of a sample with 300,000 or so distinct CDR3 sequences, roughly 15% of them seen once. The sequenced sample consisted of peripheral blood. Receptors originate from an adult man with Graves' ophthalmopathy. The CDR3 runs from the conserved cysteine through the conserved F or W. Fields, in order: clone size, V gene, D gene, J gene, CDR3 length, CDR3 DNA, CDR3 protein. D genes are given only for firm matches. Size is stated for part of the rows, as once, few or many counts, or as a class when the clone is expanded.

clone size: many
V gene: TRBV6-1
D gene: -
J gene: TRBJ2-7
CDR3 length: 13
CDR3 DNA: TGTGCCAGCAGTCCCGGACAGTACTACGAGCAGTACTTC
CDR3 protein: CASSPGQYYEQYF

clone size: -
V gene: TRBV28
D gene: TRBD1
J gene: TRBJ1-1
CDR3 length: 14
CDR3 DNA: TGTGCCAGCAGTACAACAGGGGGAAGGACTGAAGCTTTCTTT
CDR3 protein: CASSTTGGRTEAFF

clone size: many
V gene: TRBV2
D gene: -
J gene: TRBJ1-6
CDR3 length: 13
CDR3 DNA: TGTGCCAGCAGACCGGGACGGAATTCACCCCTCCACTTT
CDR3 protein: CASRPGRNSPLHF

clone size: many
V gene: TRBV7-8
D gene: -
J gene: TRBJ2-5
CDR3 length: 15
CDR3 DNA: TGTGCCAGCAGCGACAGAGGACGGTACCAAGAGACCCAGTACTTC
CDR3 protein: CASSDRGRYQETQYF

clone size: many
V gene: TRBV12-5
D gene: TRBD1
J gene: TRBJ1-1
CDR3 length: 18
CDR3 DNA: TGTGCTAGTGGTTTGACAGGGACAGGGAGCTGGGGGAACACTGAAGCTTTCTTT
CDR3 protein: CASGLTGTGSWGNTEAFF

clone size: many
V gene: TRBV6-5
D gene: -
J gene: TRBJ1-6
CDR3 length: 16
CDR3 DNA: TGTGCCAGCAGTTTCCGGTTAGGGGGACCTCAAGGGTCCCTCCACTTT
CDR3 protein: CASSFRLGGPQGSLHF

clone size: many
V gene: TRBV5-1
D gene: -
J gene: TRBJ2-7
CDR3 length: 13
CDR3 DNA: TGCGCCAGCAGCGCGACAACAACCTACGAGCAGTACTTC
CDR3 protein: CASSATTTYEQYF

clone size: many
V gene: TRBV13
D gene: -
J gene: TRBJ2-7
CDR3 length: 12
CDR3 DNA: TGTGCCAGCAGCCTAGGCACGGGAGAGAAGTACTTC
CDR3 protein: CASSLGTGEKYF

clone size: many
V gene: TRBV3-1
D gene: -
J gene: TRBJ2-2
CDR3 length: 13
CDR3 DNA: TGTGCCAGCAGCCAACCCGTGGCCGGGGAGCTGTTTTTT
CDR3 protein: CASSQPVAGELFF

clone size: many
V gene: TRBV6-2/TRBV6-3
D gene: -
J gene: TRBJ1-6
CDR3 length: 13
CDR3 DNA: TGTGCCAGCAGCCCCCGCGGGGATTCACCCCTCCACTTT
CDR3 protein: CASSPRGDSPLHF

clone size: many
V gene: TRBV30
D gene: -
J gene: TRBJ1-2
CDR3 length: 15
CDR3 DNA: TGTGCCTGGAACCGGTGGGCATTCGGTGACTATGGCTACACCTTC
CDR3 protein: CAWNRWAFGDYGYTF

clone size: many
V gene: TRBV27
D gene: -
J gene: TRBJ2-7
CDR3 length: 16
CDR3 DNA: TGTGCCAGCAGTTTACGCAGTTCGGGGGATGGCTACGAGCAGTACTTC
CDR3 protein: CASSLRSSGDGYEQYF

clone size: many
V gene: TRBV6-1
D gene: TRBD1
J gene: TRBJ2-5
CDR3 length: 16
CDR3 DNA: TGTGCCAGCAGACTAGGAGTACAGGGGTCCTTGGAGACCCAGTACTTC
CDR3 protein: CASRLGVQGSLETQYF

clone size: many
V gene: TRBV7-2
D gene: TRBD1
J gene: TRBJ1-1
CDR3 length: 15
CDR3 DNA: TGTGCCAGCAGCTCAGTTGGACAGGGGGCTTTCAAGGCTTTCTTT
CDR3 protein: CASSSVGQGAFKAFF

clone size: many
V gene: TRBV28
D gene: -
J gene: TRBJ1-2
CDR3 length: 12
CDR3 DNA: TGTGCCAGCAGCCCTCGATCCTATGGCTACACCTTC
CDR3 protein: CASSPRSYGYTF

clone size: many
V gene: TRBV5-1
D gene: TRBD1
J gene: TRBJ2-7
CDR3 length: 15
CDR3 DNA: TGCGCCAGCAGCTTGGCGGGGACAGGGGGCTACGAGCAGTACTTC
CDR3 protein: CASSLAGTGGYEQYF

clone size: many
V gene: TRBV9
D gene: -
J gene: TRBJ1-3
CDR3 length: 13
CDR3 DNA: TGTGCCAGCAGCGTAGGAGGGGTAAACACCATATATTTT
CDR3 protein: CASSVGGVNTIYF

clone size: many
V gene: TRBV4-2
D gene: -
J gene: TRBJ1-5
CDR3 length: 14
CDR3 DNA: TGTGCCAGCAGCCAAGGCAGGGTCTGGCAGCCCCAGCATTTT
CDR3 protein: CASSQGRVWQPQHF

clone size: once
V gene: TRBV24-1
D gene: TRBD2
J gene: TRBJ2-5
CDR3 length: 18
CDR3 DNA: TGTGCCACCAGTGATAGACCGGGACTAGCGGGGGCCCACTTGACCCAGTACTTC
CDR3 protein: CATSDRPGLAGAHLTQYF

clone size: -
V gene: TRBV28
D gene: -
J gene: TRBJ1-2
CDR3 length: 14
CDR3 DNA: TGTGCCAGCTTAGAGCAGGGAATCAGCTATGGCTACACCTTC
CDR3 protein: CASLEQGISYGYTF

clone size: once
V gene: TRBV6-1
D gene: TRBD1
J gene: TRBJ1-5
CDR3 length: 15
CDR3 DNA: TGTGCCAGCAGCTCCGGGACAGGCGATAATCAGCCCCAGCATTTT
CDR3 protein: CASSSGTGDNQPQHF

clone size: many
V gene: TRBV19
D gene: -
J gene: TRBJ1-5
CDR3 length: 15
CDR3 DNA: TGTGCCAGTAGTATAGCGGGACTCGGCAATCAGCCCCAGCATTTT
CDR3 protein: CASSIAGLGNQPQHF

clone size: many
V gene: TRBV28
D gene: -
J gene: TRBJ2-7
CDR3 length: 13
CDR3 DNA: TGTGCCAGCAGTTTTTCAGGGAGCTACGAGCAGTACTTC
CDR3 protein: CASSFSGSYEQYF

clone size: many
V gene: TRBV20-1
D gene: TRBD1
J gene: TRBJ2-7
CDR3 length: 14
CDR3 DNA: TGCAGTGCTCAGACAGGGGACGGCTCCTACGAGCAGTACTTC
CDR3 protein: CSAQTGDGSYEQYF

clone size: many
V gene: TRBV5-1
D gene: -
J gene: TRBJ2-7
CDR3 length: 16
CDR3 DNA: TGCGCCAGCAGCTTACAGTCTTCCAGGCTGACCTACGAGCAGTACTTC
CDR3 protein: CASSLQSSRLTYEQYF

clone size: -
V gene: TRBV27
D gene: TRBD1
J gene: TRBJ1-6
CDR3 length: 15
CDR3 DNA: TGTGCCAGCAGTCCTTCGACAGGGAATCATTCACCCCTCCACTTT
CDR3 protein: CASSPSTGNHSPLHF

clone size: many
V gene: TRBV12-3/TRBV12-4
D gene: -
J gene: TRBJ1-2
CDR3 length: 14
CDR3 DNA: TGTGCCAGCAGCCCAACAGGGTTCGACTATGGCTACACCTTC
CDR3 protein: CASSPTGFDYGYTF

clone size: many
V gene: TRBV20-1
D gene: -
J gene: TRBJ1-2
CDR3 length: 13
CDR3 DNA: TGCAGTGCTAGAGATACCAGGGACGATGGCTACACCTTC
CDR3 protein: CSARDTRDDGYTF

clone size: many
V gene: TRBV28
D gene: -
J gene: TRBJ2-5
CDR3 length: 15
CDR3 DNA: TGTGCCAGCACCGACTTCGGAGGGGACCAAGAGACCCAGTACTTC
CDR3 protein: CASTDFGGDQETQYF

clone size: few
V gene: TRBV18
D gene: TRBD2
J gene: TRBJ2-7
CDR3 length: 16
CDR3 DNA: TGTGCCAGCTCACCAACTAGCGGGAGCCCCTCCTACGAGCAGTACTTC
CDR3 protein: CASSPTSGSPSYEQYF

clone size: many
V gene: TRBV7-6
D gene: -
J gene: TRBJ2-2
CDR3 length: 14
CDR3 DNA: TGTGCCAGCAGCCTCTTCGCGAACACCGGGGAGCTGTTTTTT
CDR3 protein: CASSLFANTGELFF

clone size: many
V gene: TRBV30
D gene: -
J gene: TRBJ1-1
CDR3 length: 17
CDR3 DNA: TGTGCCTGGACCCCCCGGACCTCACGAAGATGGAACACTGAAGCTTTCTTT
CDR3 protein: CAWTPRTSRRWNTEAFF

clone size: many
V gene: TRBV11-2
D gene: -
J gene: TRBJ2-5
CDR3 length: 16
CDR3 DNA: TGTGCCAGCAGCTTAGGGGTCACAAATAAACAAGAGACCCAGTACTTC
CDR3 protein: CASSLGVTNKQETQYF

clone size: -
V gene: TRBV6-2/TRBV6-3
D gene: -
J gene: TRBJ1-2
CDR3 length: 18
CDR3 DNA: TGTGCCAGCAGTTACTCGAAAGGTGGCGGGGGATCGGCCAGGGGCTACACCTTC
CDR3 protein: CASSYSKGGGGSARGYTF

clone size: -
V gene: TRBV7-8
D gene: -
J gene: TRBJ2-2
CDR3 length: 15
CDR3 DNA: TGTGCCAGCAGCATAGGGATAGTCAGAGACGGGGAGCTGTCTTTT
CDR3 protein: CASSIGIVRDGELSF

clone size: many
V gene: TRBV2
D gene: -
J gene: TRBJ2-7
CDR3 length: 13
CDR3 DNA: TGTGCCAGCAGTGTTACGACAGCCGGGGCGCAGTACTTC
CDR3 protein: CASSVTTAGAQYF

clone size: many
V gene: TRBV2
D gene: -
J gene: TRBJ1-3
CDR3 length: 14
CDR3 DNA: TGTGCCAGCACTGGGGACCTCTCTGGAAACACCATATATTTT
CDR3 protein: CASTGDLSGNTIYF

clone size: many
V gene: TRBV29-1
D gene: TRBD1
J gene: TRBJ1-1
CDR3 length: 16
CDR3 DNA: TGCAGCGTTAAAGGGGGCGCGGGGCCTTTGAACACTGAAGCTTTCTTT
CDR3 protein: CSVKGGAGPLNTEAFF

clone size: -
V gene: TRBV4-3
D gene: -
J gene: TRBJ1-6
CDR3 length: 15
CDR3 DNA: TGCGCCAGCAGCCAAGATAGGCCCCGCAGCTCACCCCTCCACTTT
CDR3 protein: CASSQDRPRSSPLHF

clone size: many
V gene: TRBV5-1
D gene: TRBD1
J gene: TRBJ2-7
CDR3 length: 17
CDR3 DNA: TGCGCCAGCAGCTGGGGGCTATCGGGACAGGGGGACTACGAGCAGTACTTC
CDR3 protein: CASSWGLSGQGDYEQYF

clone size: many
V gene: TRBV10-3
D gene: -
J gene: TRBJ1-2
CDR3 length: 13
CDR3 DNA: TGTGCCATCTCAGGCAACACTAACTATGGCTACACCTTC
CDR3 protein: CAISGNTNYGYTF

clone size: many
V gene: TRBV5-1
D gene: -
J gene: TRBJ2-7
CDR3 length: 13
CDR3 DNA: TGCGCCAGCAGCTTGACGCTAGACTACGAGCAGTACTTC
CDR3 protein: CASSLTLDYEQYF

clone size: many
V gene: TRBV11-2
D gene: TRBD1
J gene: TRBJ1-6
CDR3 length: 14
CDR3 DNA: TGTGCCAGCACTCCAAACGCAGGGGGCTCACCCCTCCACTTT
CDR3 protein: CASTPNAGGSPLHF